This T cell receptor (beta chain) was obtained from a study of blood T cells in healthy people across ages. For the second PCR, which ran for 7 to 11 cycles, a sample-barcoded 5' primer and a J-beta primer mix were used. Every cDNA molecule carried a tag from a template-switch adaptor bearing 12 random nucleotides. TCRdb ran MiXCR on the 5' RACE reads and lists one entry per CDR3 protein. Of roughly 1,500,000 distinct CDR3 sequences in the sample, almost 35% are singletons; the top ten hold 11%. Caucasian individuals from Russia who were healthy and aged about 6 to 95 acted as donors. CDR1 and CDR2 (germline): SGHAT, FQDESV (reference sequence). V gave up 6 bases and J gave up 6 bases, with 15 bases separating them. The CDR3 sequence is 13 residues long. This clonotype appeared a few times. As yet, its antigen is unknown. Study-level findings and limits: The long-lived group displayed more naive CD4+ cells, plus higher diversity, than the aged donors did. It was held that diversity estimates obtained from one million T cells represented underestimates.

The receptor's source is a woman aged 30 to 39 in good health. What was sequenced was blood. The chain links TRBV11-1 to TRBJ2-7; D tentatively reads TRBD1 or TRBD2 (5 bases each). CDR3: CASRLGREREQYF. CDR3 nucleotides: TGTGCCAGCAGGCTGGGCAGGGAGCGCGAGCAGTACTTC.